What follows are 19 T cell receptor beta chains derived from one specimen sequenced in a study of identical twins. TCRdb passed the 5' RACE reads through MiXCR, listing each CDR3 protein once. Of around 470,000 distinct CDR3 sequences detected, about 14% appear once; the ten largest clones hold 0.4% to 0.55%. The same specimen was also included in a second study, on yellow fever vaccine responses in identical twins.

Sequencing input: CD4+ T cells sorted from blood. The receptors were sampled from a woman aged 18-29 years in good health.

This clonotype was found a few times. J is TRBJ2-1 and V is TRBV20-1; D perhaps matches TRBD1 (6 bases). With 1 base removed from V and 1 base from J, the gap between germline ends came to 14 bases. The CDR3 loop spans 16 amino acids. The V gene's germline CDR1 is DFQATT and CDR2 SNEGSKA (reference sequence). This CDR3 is CSARVGASRSYNEQFF. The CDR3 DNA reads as TGCAGTGCTAGAGTGGGGGCTAGCCGGTCCTACAATGAGCAGTTCTTC.

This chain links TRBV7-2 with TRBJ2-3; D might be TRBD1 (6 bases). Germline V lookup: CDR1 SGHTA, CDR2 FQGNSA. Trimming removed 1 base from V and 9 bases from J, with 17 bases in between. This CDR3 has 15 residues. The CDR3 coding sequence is TGTGCCAGCAGCTTAGACAGGGTGCTAGGTGGGACGCAGTATTTT. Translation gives CASSLDRVLGGTQYF.

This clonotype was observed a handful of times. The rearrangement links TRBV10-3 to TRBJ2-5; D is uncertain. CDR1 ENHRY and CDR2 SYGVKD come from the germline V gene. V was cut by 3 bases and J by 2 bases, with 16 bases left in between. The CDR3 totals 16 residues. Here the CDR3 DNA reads TGTGCCATCAGTGAAATCTTGGGAACGATACAAGAGACCCAGTACTTC. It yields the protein CAISEILGTIQETQYF.

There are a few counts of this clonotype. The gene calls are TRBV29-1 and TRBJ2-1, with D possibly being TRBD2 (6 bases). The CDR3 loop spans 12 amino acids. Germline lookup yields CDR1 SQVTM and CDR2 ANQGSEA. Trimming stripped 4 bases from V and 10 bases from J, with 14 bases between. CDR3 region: CSVGRFGGEQFF. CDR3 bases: TGCAGCGTTGGTCGATTCGGGGGAGAGCAGTTCTTC.

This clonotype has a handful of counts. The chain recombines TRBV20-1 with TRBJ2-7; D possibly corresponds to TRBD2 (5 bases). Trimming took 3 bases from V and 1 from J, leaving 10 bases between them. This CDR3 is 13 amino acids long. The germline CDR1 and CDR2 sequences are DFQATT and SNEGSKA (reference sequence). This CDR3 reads CSASGGPSYEQYF. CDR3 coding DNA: TGCAGTGCTAGCGGCGGGCCATCCTACGAGCAGTACTTC.

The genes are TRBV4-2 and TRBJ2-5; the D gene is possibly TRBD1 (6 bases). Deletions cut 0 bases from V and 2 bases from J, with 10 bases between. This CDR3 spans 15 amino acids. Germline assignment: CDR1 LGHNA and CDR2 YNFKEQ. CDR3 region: CASSQDPGAQETQYF. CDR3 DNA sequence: TGTGCCAGCAGCCAAGATCCAGGGGCGCAAGAGACCCAGTACTTC.

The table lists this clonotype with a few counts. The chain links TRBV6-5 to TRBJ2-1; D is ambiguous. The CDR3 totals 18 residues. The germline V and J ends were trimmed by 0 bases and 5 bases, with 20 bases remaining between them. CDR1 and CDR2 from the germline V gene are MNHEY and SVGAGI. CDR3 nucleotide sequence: TGTGCCAGCAGTTACTCGAGTAAAGTGTTGGGCGTACACAATGAGCAGTTCTTC. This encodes CASSYSSKVLGVHNEQFF.

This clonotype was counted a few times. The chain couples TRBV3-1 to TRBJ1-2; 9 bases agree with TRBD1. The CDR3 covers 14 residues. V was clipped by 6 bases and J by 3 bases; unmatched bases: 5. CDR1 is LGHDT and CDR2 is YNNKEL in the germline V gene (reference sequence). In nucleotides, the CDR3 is TGTGCCAGCAGACGGACAGGGGATCACTATGGCTACACCTTC. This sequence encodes CASRRTGDHYGYTF.

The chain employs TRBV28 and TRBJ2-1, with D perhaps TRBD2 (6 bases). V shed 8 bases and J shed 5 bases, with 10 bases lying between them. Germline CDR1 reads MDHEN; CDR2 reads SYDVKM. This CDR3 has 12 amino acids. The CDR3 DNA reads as TGTGCCAGCGGGGGACTCCACAATGAGCAGTTCTTC. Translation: CASGGLHNEQFF. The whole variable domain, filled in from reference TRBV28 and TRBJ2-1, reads DVKVTQSSRYLVKRTGEKVFLECVQDMDHENMFWYRQDPGLGLRLIYFSYDVKMKEKGDIPEGYSVSREKKERFSLILESASTNQTSMYLCASGGLHNEQFFGPGTRLTVL.

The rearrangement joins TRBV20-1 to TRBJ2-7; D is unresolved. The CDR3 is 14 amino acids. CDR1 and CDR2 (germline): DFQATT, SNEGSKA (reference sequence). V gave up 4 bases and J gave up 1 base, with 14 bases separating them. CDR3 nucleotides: TGCAGTGCTACCCCCAGGACCGGTTCCTACGAGCAGTACTTC. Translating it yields CSATPRTGSYEQYF.

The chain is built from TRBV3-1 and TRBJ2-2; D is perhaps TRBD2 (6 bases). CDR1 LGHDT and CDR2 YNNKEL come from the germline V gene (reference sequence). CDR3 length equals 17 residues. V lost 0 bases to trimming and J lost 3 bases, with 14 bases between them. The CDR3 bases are TGTGCCAGCAGCCAAGATAATAGCGGAGAAGACACCGGGGAGCTGTTTTTT. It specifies CASSQDNSGEDTGELFF.

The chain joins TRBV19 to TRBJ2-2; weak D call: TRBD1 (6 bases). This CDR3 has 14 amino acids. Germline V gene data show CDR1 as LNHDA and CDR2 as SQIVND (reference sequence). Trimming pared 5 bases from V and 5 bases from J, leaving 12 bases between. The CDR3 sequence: CASSVRDMTGELFF. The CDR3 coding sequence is TGTGCCAGTAGTGTCCGGGACATGACCGGGGAGCTGTTTTTT.

Here the CDR3 reads CASSLGLAGSAGELFF. For the CDR3, the DNA is TGCGCCAGCAGCCTCGGACTAGCGGGGAGTGCCGGGGAGCTGTTTTTT. The chain joins TRBV5-1 to TRBJ2-2, with TRBD2 matching over 12 bases. This CDR3 is built from 16 residues. V was clipped by 4 bases and J by 6 bases; unmatched bases: 7. The V gene's germline CDR1 is SGHRS and CDR2 YFSETQ.

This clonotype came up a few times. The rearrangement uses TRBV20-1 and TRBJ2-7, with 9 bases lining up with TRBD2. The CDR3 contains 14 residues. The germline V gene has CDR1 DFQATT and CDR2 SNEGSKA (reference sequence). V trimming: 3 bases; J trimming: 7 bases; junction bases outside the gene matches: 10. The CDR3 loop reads CSASGSGRLWEQYF. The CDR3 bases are TGCAGTGCTAGTGGCAGCGGGAGGCTGTGGGAGCAGTACTTC.

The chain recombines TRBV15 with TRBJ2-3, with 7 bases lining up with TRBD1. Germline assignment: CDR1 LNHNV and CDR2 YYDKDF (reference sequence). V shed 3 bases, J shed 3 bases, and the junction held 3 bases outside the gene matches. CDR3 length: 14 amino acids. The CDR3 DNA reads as TGTGCCACCAGCAGGGGACAGCAAACAGATACGCAGTATTTT. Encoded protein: CATSRGQQTDTQYF.

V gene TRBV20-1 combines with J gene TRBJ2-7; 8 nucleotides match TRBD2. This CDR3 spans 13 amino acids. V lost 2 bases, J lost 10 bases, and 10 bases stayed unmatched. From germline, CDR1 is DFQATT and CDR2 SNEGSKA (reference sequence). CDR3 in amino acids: CSARSAGGRSQYF. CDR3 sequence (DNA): TGCAGTGCTAGATCCGCGGGGGGCCGTTCACAGTACTTC.

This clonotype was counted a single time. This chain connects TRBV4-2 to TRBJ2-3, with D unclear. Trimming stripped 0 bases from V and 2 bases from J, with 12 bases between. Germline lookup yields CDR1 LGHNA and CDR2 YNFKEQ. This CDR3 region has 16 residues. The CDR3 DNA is TGTGCCAGCAGCCAAGATTTGGCCATATTCACAGATACGCAGTATTTT. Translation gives CASSQDLAIFTDTQYF.

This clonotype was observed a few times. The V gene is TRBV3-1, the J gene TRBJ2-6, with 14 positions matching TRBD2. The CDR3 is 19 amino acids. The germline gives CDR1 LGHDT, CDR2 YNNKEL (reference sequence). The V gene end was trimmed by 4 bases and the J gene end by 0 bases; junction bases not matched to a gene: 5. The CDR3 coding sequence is TGTGCCAGCAGCCCAGGGACTAGCGGGAGTTACTCTGGGGCCAACGTCCTGACTTTC. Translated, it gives CASSPGTSGSYSGANVLTF.

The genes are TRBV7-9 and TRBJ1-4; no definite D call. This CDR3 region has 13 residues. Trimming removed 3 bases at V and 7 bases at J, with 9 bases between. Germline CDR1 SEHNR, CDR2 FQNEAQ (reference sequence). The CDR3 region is CASSFWGSEKLFF. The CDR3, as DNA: TGTGCCAGCAGCTTTTGGGGTTCTGAAAAACTGTTTTTT.